The rows below give T cell receptor beta chains drawn from one sample of a study of blood T cell repertoires in COVID-19. The assay was immunoSEQ multiplex PCR, and TCRdb's table has in-frame clones only and misses some. The data contain some 350,000 clones, about 89% of them seen just once; the ten biggest clones take up about 5%. Sample: PBMCs or T cells enriched from blood (not recorded which). The receptor source for this set is a woman in her 30s who had recovered from COVID-19. The CDR3 runs from the conserved cysteine through the conserved F or W. The order of the fields is D gene, clone size, J gene, V gene, CDR3 protein, CDR3 DNA. D genes are given only for firm matches. Expanded clones are given a class, and other clones once, few, many or no size at all.

D gene: .; clone size: .; J gene: TRBJ1-1; V gene: TRBV18; CDR3 protein: CASSPGGAHSEAFF; CDR3 DNA: TGTGCCAGCTCACCGGGCGGGGCGCATTCGGAAGCTTTCTTT
D gene: .; clone size: .; J gene: TRBJ2-7; V gene: TRBV25-1; CDR3 protein: CASSPGWGVTYEQYF; CDR3 DNA: TGTGCCAGCAGTCCCGGGTGGGGGGTTACCTACGAGCAGTACTTC
D gene: .; clone size: .; J gene: TRBJ1-3; V gene: TRBV4-3; CDR3 protein: CASSLLRTGNTIYF; CDR3 DNA: TGCGCCAGCAGCCTATTGAGGACTGGAAACACCATATATTTT
D gene: TRBD1; clone size: few; J gene: TRBJ2-7; V gene: TRBV29-1; CDR3 protein: CSVEVGTANPYEQYF; CDR3 DNA: TGCAGCGTTGAAGTCGGGACAGCTAATCCCTACGAGCAGTACTTC
D gene: TRBD1; clone size: .; J gene: TRBJ2-3; V gene: TRBV9; CDR3 protein: CASSVGDRALKDTQYF; CDR3 DNA: TGTGCCAGCAGCGTAGGGGACAGGGCTTTGAAGGATACGCAGTATTTT
D gene: .; clone size: .; J gene: TRBJ1-6; V gene: TRBV6-2/TRBV6-3; CDR3 protein: CASSPQSSYSPLHF; CDR3 DNA: TGTGCCAGCAGTCCACAGAGTTCGTATTCACCCCTCCACTTT
D gene: TRBD1; clone size: .; J gene: TRBJ1-2; V gene: TRBV30; CDR3 protein: CAWSGLRTGGGYTF; CDR3 DNA: TGTGCCTGGAGCGGACTACGGACAGGGGGAGGCTACACCTTC
D gene: TRBD1; clone size: .; J gene: TRBJ1-4; V gene: TRBV28; CDR3 protein: CASSSDRGNEKLFF; CDR3 DNA: TGTGCCAGCAGTTCGGACAGGGGGAATGAAAAACTGTTTTTT
D gene: TRBD1; clone size: .; J gene: TRBJ1-2; V gene: TRBV28; CDR3 protein: CASRRQGSLANYGYTF; CDR3 DNA: TGTGCCAGCAGGCGACAGGGGTCCCTAGCTAACTATGGCTACACCTTC
D gene: TRBD1; clone size: .; J gene: TRBJ1-2; V gene: TRBV10-3; CDR3 protein: CAISGTGPGYTF; CDR3 DNA: TGTGCCATCAGTGGGACAGGGCCCGGCTACACCTTC
D gene: TRBD2; clone size: .; J gene: TRBJ2-6; V gene: TRBV3-1/TRBV3-2; CDR3 protein: CASSHGRASGANVLTF; CDR3 DNA: TGTGCCAGCAGCCACGGGAGGGCCTCTGGGGCCAACGTCCTGACTTTC
D gene: .; clone size: .; J gene: TRBJ1-1; V gene: TRBV3-1/TRBV3-2; CDR3 protein: CASSQDFRGNTEAFF; CDR3 DNA: TGTGCCAGCAGCCAAGATTTTAGGGGGAACACTGAAGCTTTCTTT
D gene: .; clone size: few; J gene: TRBJ1-3; V gene: TRBV5-1; CDR3 protein: CASSWMGSYGNTIYF; CDR3 DNA: TGCGCCAGCAGTTGGATGGGCAGTTATGGAAACACCATATATTTT
D gene: TRBD1; clone size: .; J gene: TRBJ1-4; V gene: TRBV5-6; CDR3 protein: CASSFGTGSPKEKLFF; CDR3 DNA: TGTGCCAGCAGCTTTGGGACAGGGTCCCCTAAGGAAAAACTGTTTTTT
D gene: TRBD1; clone size: .; J gene: TRBJ2-7; V gene: TRBV5-8; CDR3 protein: CASSLQGGLYEQYF; CDR3 DNA: TGTGCCAGCAGCTTACAGGGGGGCCTCTACGAGCAGTACTTC
D gene: TRBD1; clone size: .; J gene: TRBJ1-6; V gene: TRBV5-8; CDR3 protein: CASSLSGGGFGSPLHF; CDR3 DNA: TGTGCCAGCAGCTTGTCAGGGGGCGGTTTTGGTTCACCCCTCCACTTT
D gene: .; clone size: few; J gene: TRBJ2-6; V gene: TRBV6-1; CDR3 protein: CASSETRSSGANVLTF; CDR3 DNA: TGTGCCAGCAGTGAAACAAGAAGCTCTGGGGCCAACGTCCTGACTTTC
D gene: .; clone size: .; J gene: TRBJ1-2; V gene: TRBV28; CDR3 protein: CASSLRGRLYGYTF; CDR3 DNA: TGTGCCAGCAGTTTAAGGGGGAGACTCTATGGCTACACCTTC
D gene: .; clone size: .; J gene: TRBJ1-1; V gene: TRBV12-3/TRBV12-4; CDR3 protein: CASSFDRNTEAFF; CDR3 DNA: TGTGCCAGCAGTTTTGACAGAAACACTGAAGCTTTCTTT
D gene: .; clone size: .; J gene: TRBJ2-1; V gene: TRBV5-1; CDR3 protein: CASSFAGSSYNEQFF; CDR3 DNA: TGCGCCAGCAGCTTCGCAGGAAGCTCCTACAATGAGCAGTTCTTC
D gene: TRBD1; clone size: .; J gene: TRBJ1-2; V gene: TRBV6-5; CDR3 protein: CASSRSAGQGGGYTF; CDR3 DNA: TGTGCCAGCAGCCGGTCGGCAGGACAGGGTGGTGGCTACACCTTC
D gene: .; clone size: .; J gene: TRBJ1-6; V gene: TRBV27; CDR3 protein: CASSQLGPRANSPLHF; CDR3 DNA: TGTGCCAGCAGTCAGTTAGGGCCCAGGGCTAATTCACCCCTCCACTTT
D gene: TRBD2; clone size: .; J gene: TRBJ2-7; V gene: TRBV27; CDR3 protein: CASSSSGTSGAYEQYF; CDR3 DNA: TGTGCCAGCAGTTCCTCCGGGACTAGCGGGGCCTACGAGCAGTACTTC
D gene: TRBD2; clone size: .; J gene: TRBJ2-1; V gene: TRBV7-9; CDR3 protein: CASSLAGGAPYNEQFF; CDR3 DNA: TGTGCCAGCAGCTTGGCGGGGGGGGCCCCTTACAATGAGCAGTTCTTC
D gene: .; clone size: .; J gene: TRBJ2-7; V gene: TRBV5-1; CDR3 protein: CASSLRQSAGEQYF; CDR3 DNA: TGCGCCAGCAGCTTGAGACAGTCGGCGGGGGAGCAGTACTTC
D gene: TRBD1; clone size: once; J gene: TRBJ1-5; V gene: TRBV7-9; CDR3 protein: CASSRDRVGNQPQHF; CDR3 DNA: TGTGCCAGCAGCCGGGACAGGGTGGGCAATCAGCCCCAGCATTTT
D gene: TRBD1; clone size: .; J gene: TRBJ1-3; V gene: TRBV5-1; CDR3 protein: CASSSGTASSGNTIYF; CDR3 DNA: TGCGCCAGCAGCTCCGGGACAGCGAGCTCTGGAAACACCATATATTTT
D gene: TRBD1; clone size: .; J gene: TRBJ2-7; V gene: TRBV30; CDR3 protein: CAWAPGQGYEQYF; CDR3 DNA: TGTGCCTGGGCTCCGGGACAGGGTTACGAGCAGTACTTC
D gene: .; clone size: few; J gene: TRBJ1-1; V gene: TRBV15; CDR3 protein: CATSTSDRRITEAFF; CDR3 DNA: TGTGCCACCAGCACCTCCGACAGAAGGATCACTGAAGCTTTCTTT
D gene: .; clone size: .; J gene: TRBJ1-6; V gene: TRBV6-1; CDR3 protein: CASSEQANSPLHF; CDR3 DNA: TGTGCCAGCAGTGAACAGGCCAATTCACCCCTCCACTTT
D gene: TRBD1; clone size: .; J gene: TRBJ1-4; V gene: TRBV6-1; CDR3 protein: CASSEDPQGEEKLFF; CDR3 DNA: TGTGCCAGCAGTGAAGACCCACAGGGGGAAGAAAAACTGTTTTTT
D gene: TRBD2; clone size: once; J gene: TRBJ2-3; V gene: TRBV5-6; CDR3 protein: CASIQSGGTDTQYF; CDR3 DNA: TGTGCCAGCATCCAGAGCGGGGGTACAGATACGCAGTATTTT
D gene: TRBD1; clone size: .; J gene: TRBJ1-2; V gene: TRBV3-1/TRBV3-2; CDR3 protein: CASSQDPLGQWNYGYTF; CDR3 DNA: TGTGCCAGCAGCCAAGATCCTTTGGGACAGTGGAACTATGGCTACACCTTC